This section outlines one TCR beta chain sequence together with its context. This sample is drawn from a study of patients and donors after allogeneic stem cell transplantation. Via MiXCR, TCRdb re-called the RT-PCR reads, giving one row per CDR3 protein. The sample records some 150,000 distinct CDR3 sequences, about two fifths being singletons. Material for sequencing was blood, either unsorted or a sorted T cell fraction (not recorded which). The sequence was obtained from a human donor who was either an allogeneic HSCT recipient or a stem cell or donor lymphocyte infusion donor (not recorded which). It is not recorded whose cells these are; they may come from a transplant donor.

CDR3 residues: CASSWDNTEAFF. CDR3 bases: TGTGCCAGCAGCTGGGATAACACTGAAGCTTTCTTT. This chain uses TRBV28 with TRBJ1-1; D uncertain. The V and J ends lost 6 bases and 2 bases respectively, with 7 bases between them. The V gene's germline CDR1 is MDHEN and CDR2 SYDVKM. The CDR3 extends over 12 amino acids.